What follows are 30 T cell receptor beta chains derived from one specimen sequenced in a study of T cells in Graves' hyperthyroidism and ophthalmopathy. Researchers amplified the TCR beta CDR3 regions from RNA transcripts. HTBI primers were the set used in a first-round RT-PCR of the TCR CDR3. A single record per CDR3 protein comes from TCRdb applying MiXCR to the multiplex PCR reads. The sample yields around 690,000 distinct CDR3 sequences, 17% seen once. Material for sequencing was blood. These receptors all stem from a man aged 50-59 years with Graves' hyperthyroidism.

The sample holds many counts of this clonotype. The J gene is TRBJ1-5, the V gene TRBV28; D is perhaps TRBD1 (5 bases). This CDR3 contains 16 residues. V was clipped by 1 base and J by 2 bases, with 12 bases between them. From germline, CDR1 is MDHEN and CDR2 SYDVKM. The CDR3 bases are TGTGCCAGCAGTTTATACCTCGGGGGAGGCAATCAGCCCCAGCATTTT. Translated, it gives CASSLYLGGGNQPQHF.

In this sample, this clonotype turned up many times. The V call is TRBV25-1, the J call TRBJ2-1, with 14 bases fitting TRBD2. The CDR3 loop spans 19 amino acids. Losses at the gene ends were 0 bases for V and 4 bases for J; bases not matched to a gene: 8. Germline values: CDR1 MGHDK, CDR2 SYGVNS. The CDR3 DNA reads TGTGCCAGCAGTGAATATGGAGCCGGGACTAGCGGGAGTTACAATGAGCAGTTCTTC. This encodes CASSEYGAGTSGSYNEQFF.

This clonotype was seen many times. The rearrangement links TRBV28 to TRBJ2-3, with a tentative D call TRBD1 (5 bases). The CDR3 covers 14 residues. Germline CDR1 reads MDHEN; CDR2 reads SYDVKM. The V end lost 2 bases, the J end lost 3 bases, and 9 bases lay between the germline ends. DNA for the CDR3: TGTGCCAGCAGTTTAGCGCAGGGAACAGATACGCAGTATTTT. The encoded protein is CASSLAQGTDTQYF.

The chain couples TRBV28 to TRBJ2-3; no definite D call. The germline gives CDR1 MDHEN, CDR2 SYDVKM. V dropped 8 bases and J dropped 3 bases, with 9 bases sitting between them. The CDR3 totals 12 residues. CDR3 DNA sequence: TGTGCCAGCGGGCCCGAAACAGATACGCAGTATTTT. Its translation: CASGPETDTQYF.

This clonotype was counted at least ten times. The genes are TRBV28 and TRBJ2-1, with D perhaps TRBD2 (6 bases). V lost 4 bases and J lost 4, with 14 bases in between. The CDR3 has 15 residues. Germline V gives CDR1 MDHEN, CDR2 SYDVKM. The CDR3 spells CASSSLRLDYNEQFF. CDR3 nucleotides: TGTGCCAGCAGTTCCCTCCGACTAGATTACAATGAGCAGTTCTTC.

This clonotype appeared a few times. The V call is TRBV11-3, the J call TRBJ1-1; TRBD1 matches at 7 bases. This CDR3 has 12 residues. CDR1 SGHNT and CDR2 YENEEA come from the germline V gene. The J segment lost 11 bases and the V segment lost 5 bases, leaving 8 bases of the junction unmatched. In nucleotides, the CDR3 is TGTGCCAGCAGCCCAAGGGGGCCCTGGGCTTTCTTT. Its protein is CASSPRGPWAFF.

The sample holds many counts of this clonotype. The chain couples TRBV2 to TRBJ2-2, with 7 positions matching TRBD2. The trim removed 8 bases at V and 0 bases at J, leaving 6 bases unmatched. Germline V gives CDR1 SNHLY, CDR2 FYNNEI. The CDR3 contains 15 residues. CDR3 in DNA: TGTGCCAGCGTTAAGACTAGCCCGAACACCGGGGAGCTGTTTTTT. It specifies CASVKTSPNTGELFF.

Many counts were recorded for this clonotype. This chain connects TRBV11-2 to TRBJ2-3; D tentatively reads TRBD1 or TRBD2 (6 bases each). V lost 5 bases, J lost 3 bases, and 18 bases lay in between. The CDR3 extends over 16 amino acids. Germline V gene lookup returns CDR1 SGHAT and CDR2 FQNNGV. The CDR3 nucleotides read TGTGCCAGCAGCATCCTAAGGGGGGAGTCTACAGATACGCAGTATTTT. As protein: CASSILRGESTDTQYF.

The chain joins TRBV20-1 to TRBJ1-1, with a tentative D call TRBD1 (5 bases). The V gene's germline CDR1 is DFQATT and CDR2 SNEGSKA (reference sequence). V lost 2 bases and J lost 0, with 10 bases in between. The CDR3 runs 14 residues. The CDR3 reads CSARTTGMNTEAFF. As DNA, the CDR3 is TGCAGTGCTAGAACAACAGGCATGAACACTGAAGCTTTCTTT.

This clonotype was recorded many times. The chain is built from TRBV27 and TRBJ2-1; 10 bases map to TRBD2. V lost 2 bases and J lost 8; bases outside the gene matches: 9. CDR1 is MNHEY and CDR2 is SMNVEV in the germline V gene (reference sequence). The CDR3 runs to 16 residues. CDR3 in DNA: TGTGCCAGCAGTTTAATCCCTAGCGGGAGTCCCCATGAGCAGTTCTTC. Translated, it gives CASSLIPSGSPHEQFF.

Many counts were recorded for this clonotype. The V and J genes are TRBV27 and TRBJ2-1; TRBD1 agrees at 8 bases. V shed 5 bases, J shed 0 bases, and the junction held 6 bases outside the gene matches. The CDR3 is 16 amino acids. Germline V CDR1 and CDR2: MNHEY, SMNVEV (reference sequence). The CDR3: CASSPGQVPSYNEQFF. The CDR3 bases are TGTGCCAGCAGTCCGGGACAGGTCCCCTCCTACAATGAGCAGTTCTTC.

This chain connects TRBV6-1 to TRBJ2-1, with D possibly being TRBD2 (6 bases). In germline, CDR1 is MNHNS, CDR2 SASEGT. Between the trimmed V and J ends, which lost 10 bases and 7 bases, there was a span of 20 bases. CDR3 length equals 14 residues. The CDR3: CATQSSGGRNEQFF. CDR3 DNA: TGTGCCACCCAGAGTAGCGGAGGGAGGAATGAGCAGTTCTTC.

This clonotype was counted many times. The chain uses TRBV5-1 and TRBJ1-1, with D tentatively TRBD1 (5 bases). Trimming left V 0 bases short and J 3 bases short, with 9 bases between. Germline V gives CDR1 SGHRS, CDR2 YFSETQ. There are 14 residues in the CDR3. For the CDR3, the DNA is TGCGCCAGCAGCTTGGTAACAGGAGACACTGAAGCTTTCTTT. This sequence encodes CASSLVTGDTEAFF.

This clonotype was recorded at least ten times. V and J are TRBV20-1 and TRBJ2-1, with 9 bases matching TRBD1. V was pared by 0 bases and J by 5 bases, with 5 bases of the junction left unmatched. In germline, CDR1 is DFQATT, CDR2 SNEGSKA (reference sequence). The CDR3 extends over 15 amino acids. The CDR3 loop reads CSARDTGGAHNEQFF. CDR3 DNA: TGCAGTGCTAGAGATACAGGGGGCGCCCACAATGAGCAGTTCTTC.

The CDR3 bases are TGTGCCAATTCCTTATGGGTCAGGGGCAATGAGCAGTTCTTC. It translates to CANSLWVRGNEQFF. The chain employs TRBV7-9 and TRBJ2-1, with a weak D call TRBD1 (6 bases). This CDR3 is 14 amino acids long. Germline V gives CDR1 SEHNR, CDR2 FQNEAQ (reference sequence). The ends were cut back, 10 bases at V and 6 bases at J, with 19 bases in the middle. Based on the CDR3 plus reference TRBV7-9 and TRBJ2-1, the full variable domain is DTGVSQNPRHKITKRGQNVTFRCDPISEHNRLYWYRQTLGQGPEFLTYFQNEAQLEKSRLLSDRFSAERPKGSFSTLEIQRTEQGDSAMYLCANSLWVRGNEQFFGPGTRLTVL.

This clonotype was recorded at least ten times. The rearrangement joins TRBV20-1 to TRBJ2-7; D gene uncertain. The CDR3 contains 12 residues. Germline CDR1 DFQATT, CDR2 SNEGSKA (reference sequence). V lost 3 bases and J 3 bases, leaving 9 bases between the germline ends. Here the CDR3 reads CSASRLSYEQYF. CDR3 DNA sequence: TGCAGTGCTAGCAGGCTTAGCTACGAGCAGTACTTC.

There are many counts of this clonotype. The rearrangement joins TRBV5-5 to TRBJ2-5; TRBD1 agrees at 9 bases. Germline assignment: CDR1 SGHKS and CDR2 YYEKEE (reference sequence). CDR3 length: 18 amino acids. V lost 1 base and J lost 5; bases outside the gene matches: 15. The DNA for the CDR3 is TGTGCCAGCAGCTTGAATGCACAGGGGGCGTATCATTCCGAGACCCAGTACTTC. Its protein is CASSLNAQGAYHSETQYF.

To note about this clonotype: With a much larger clone just one base away, this may be a read error. The V call is TRBV20-1, the J call TRBJ2-5, with 10 nucleotides matching TRBD2. The CDR3 contains 14 residues. CDR1 DFQATT and CDR2 SNEGSKA come from the germline V gene (reference sequence). The CDR3 DNA reads as TGCAGTGGTTCTAGCGGGAGCTACCAAGAGACCCAGCACTTC. Protein product: CSGSSGSYQETQHF.

In its sample, this clonotype was seen many times. The chain uses TRBV6-2 or TRBV6-3 and TRBJ2-7; perhaps TRBD1 as D (6 bases). Germline V gene lookup returns CDR1 MNHEY and CDR2 SVGEGT. The CDR3 is 16 amino acids. V was cut by 0 bases and J by 2 bases, with 14 bases left in between. CDR3 nucleotides: TGTGCCAGCAGTTACTCGATCAGGGGTCGGGCCTACGAGCAGTACTTC. Translating gives CASSYSIRGRAYEQYF.

DNA for the CDR3: TGCGCCAGCAGCCAAGGTCAGGGGAGAATTAGCAATCAGCCCCAGCATTTT. Translated: CASSQGQGRISNQPQHF. The chain couples TRBV4-3 to TRBJ1-5; tentative D call: TRBD1 (6 bases). The V and J ends lost 1 base and 0 bases respectively, with 13 bases between them. Germline CDR1 and CDR2: LGHNA and YSLEER. The CDR3 extends over 17 amino acids.

This clonotype was recorded a few times. V is TRBV27 and J is TRBJ1-1; possibly TRBD1 for D (5 bases). This CDR3 comprises 14 residues. Trimming removed 4 bases from V and 6 bases from J, with 15 bases in between. The germline V gene encodes CDR1 MNHEY and CDR2 SMNVEV (reference sequence). The CDR3 DNA follows: TGTGCCAGCAGTTCTAGGTTAGGGGCTGCTGAAGCTTTCTTT. Its translation: CASSSRLGAAEAFF.

This clonotype was detected once. J is TRBJ1-3 and V is TRBV4-1, with D uncertain. V lost 0 bases to trimming and J lost 2 bases, with 11 bases between them. Looked up from germline, CDR1 is MGHRA and CDR2 is YSYEKL. The CDR3 totals 16 residues. CDR3 nucleotides: TGCGCCAGCAGCCAAGATTACGGCAAGCCTGGAAACACCATATATTTT. Its protein is CASSQDYGKPGNTIYF.

This clonotype was recorded at least ten times. This rearrangement joins TRBV27 to TRBJ2-3; tentatively, D is TRBD1 (6 bases). Germline values: CDR1 MNHEY, CDR2 SMNVEV (reference sequence). The CDR3 covers 15 residues. Trimming took off 7 bases at V and 4 bases at J, with 18 bases between the two ends. The CDR3 DNA follows: TGTGCCAGCAAAAAACTCAGGGGTTCGTCAGATACGCAGTATTTT. Translating it yields CASKKLRGSSDTQYF.

This clonotype was counted ten times or more. The rearrangement links TRBV28 to TRBJ2-3; no definite D call. The CDR3 extends over 16 amino acids. The germline V and J ends were trimmed by 2 bases and 0 bases, with 12 bases remaining between them. The germline gives CDR1 MDHEN, CDR2 SYDVKM. The CDR3 loop is CASSLGTAISTDTQYF. In DNA form, the CDR3 reads TGTGCCAGCAGTTTAGGTACAGCCATTAGCACAGATACGCAGTATTTT. Full variable domain (outside the CDR3, taken from reference TRBV28 and TRBJ2-3): DVKVTQSSRYLVKRTGEKVFLECVQDMDHENMFWYRQDPGLGLRLIYFSYDVKMKEKGDIPEGYSVSREKKERFSLILESASTNQTSMYLCASSLGTAISTDTQYFGPGTRLTVL.

This rearrangement joins TRBV18 to TRBJ1-2; 8 bases map to TRBD1. Trimming at V came to 3 bases and at J to 3 bases, leaving 6 bases not matched to a gene. Germline values: CDR1 KGHSH, CDR2 LQKENI. The CDR3 spans 15 residues. This CDR3 is CASSPDRGSDYGYTF. CDR3 nucleotides: TGTGCCAGCTCACCTGACAGGGGCTCCGACTATGGCTACACCTTC.

This clonotype showed up many times. V is TRBV3-1 and J is TRBJ2-2; maybe TRBD2 (6 bases). The CDR3 contains 18 residues. The V end lost 4 bases, the J end lost 1 base, and 19 bases lay between the germline ends. From germline, CDR1 is LGHDT and CDR2 YNNKEL (reference sequence). CDR3 coding DNA: TGTGCCAGCAGCCGAAACCTTCCCGGGACTTTGAACACCGGGGAGCTGTTTTTT. As protein: CASSRNLPGTLNTGELFF.

This clonotype was counted ten times or more. The chain recombines TRBV6-1 with TRBJ2-5; D possibly corresponds to TRBD2 (6 bases). Trimming removed 1 base at V and 1 base at J, with 10 bases between. The length of the CDR3 is 15 residues. The germline V gene has CDR1 MNHNS and CDR2 SASEGT. CDR3 protein: CASSEGPGLQETQYF. The CDR3 nucleotides read TGTGCCAGCAGTGAAGGGCCGGGACTCCAAGAGACCCAGTACTTC.

This clonotype has ten or more counts. The rearrangement links TRBV12-3 or TRBV12-4 to TRBJ1-2; the match to TRBD1 covers 9 bases. Trimming at V came to 1 base and at J to 4 bases, leaving 4 bases not matched to a gene. The CDR3 totals 15 residues. The CDR3 protein is CASSLGTGDIYGYTF. The CDR3 DNA is TGTGCCAGCAGTTTAGGGACAGGGGATATCTATGGCTACACCTTC.

The J gene is TRBJ2-1, the V gene TRBV19, with TRBD2 identical over 8 bases. Unmatched junction bases numbered 7, after V lost 4 bases and J lost 14 bases. Germline CDR1 reads LNHDA; CDR2 reads SQIVND (reference sequence). The CDR3 is made up of 12 amino acids. The CDR3 here is CASSTTGTREFF. The CDR3 nucleotides are TGTGCCAGTAGTACCACCGGGACTAGGGAGTTCTTC.

The chain joins TRBV20-1 to TRBJ2-3; weak D call: TRBD2 (6 bases). Per the germline V gene, CDR1 is DFQATT and CDR2 is SNEGSKA (reference sequence). V was clipped by 6 bases and J by 0 bases, with 16 bases between them. The CDR3 covers 15 residues. CDR3 coding DNA: TGCAGTGCCATCCCTGGGGGGTCTAGCACAGATACGCAGTATTTT. As protein: CSAIPGGSSTDTQYF.